This is a list of T cell receptor beta chains from one sample in a study of Ad26.COV2.S vaccination and SARS-CoV-2 variants. TCRdb's copy holds only in-frame clones and misses some; the assay was immunoSEQ multiplex PCR. The sample shows some 370,000 clones, 80% to 90% of them seen only once. Material: peripheral blood, obtained in a trial of Ad26.COV2.S vaccine versus placebo. These receptors all stem from a person aged 18 to 59 who received the Ad26.COV2.S COVID-19 vaccine or a placebo. CDR3s include the opening cysteine and the closing phenylalanine or tryptophan. The order of the fields is V gene, CDR3 protein.

v_call: TRBV4-2
cdr3_aa: CASSQGVRWVKTTSPLHF

v_call: TRBV6-4
cdr3_aa: CASSVDRASTEAFF

v_call: TRBV7-9
cdr3_aa: CASSSREGDSYEQYF

v_call: TRBV7-2
cdr3_aa: CASTLTGSIREKLFF

v_call: TRBV5-6
cdr3_aa: CASSLGTAGYGYTF

v_call: TRBV5-1
cdr3_aa: CASSPLAGGNTGELFF

v_call: TRBV19
cdr3_aa: CASSITGSNQPQHF

v_call: TRBV2
cdr3_aa: CASSEGDRVYEQYF

v_call: TRBV19
cdr3_aa: CACRPRGEKLFF

v_call: TRBV19
cdr3_aa: CASSIDHRGLNQPQHF

v_call: TRBV18
cdr3_aa: CASSSGRQPYEQYF

v_call: TRBV11-3
cdr3_aa: CASSLGRMNTEAFF

v_call: TRBV6-2/TRBV6-3
cdr3_aa: CASSYGGANQPQHF

v_call: TRBV7-2
cdr3_aa: CASSPSAGRTDTQYF

v_call: TRBV7-9
cdr3_aa: CASSLLTSGSSHTQYF

v_call: TRBV24-1
cdr3_aa: CATSDLKGYTGELFF

v_call: TRBV6-5
cdr3_aa: CASRPTRRGEQYF

v_call: TRBV10-1
cdr3_aa: CASPPRTGSPYEQYF

v_call: TRBV11-2
cdr3_aa: CASSLEAGFSTEAFF

v_call: TRBV5-4
cdr3_aa: CASSVRIAGGFTDTQYF

v_call: TRBV5-1
cdr3_aa: CASSLGRETGELFF

v_call: TRBV10-3
cdr3_aa: CAISDVGTGGRAEQYF

v_call: TRBV28
cdr3_aa: CALGQSFYGYTF

v_call: TRBV7-9
cdr3_aa: CASSFETGNSPLHF

v_call: TRBV7-8
cdr3_aa: CASSLGQGWYEQYF

v_call: TRBV30
cdr3_aa: CAWTTGTRETQYF

v_call: TRBV9
cdr3_aa: CASSATSGREAEQFF

v_call: TRBV9
cdr3_aa: CASSVGDRLRNEQFF

v_call: TRBV29-1
cdr3_aa: CSVEGSNGMNTEAFF

v_call: TRBV5-1
cdr3_aa: CASSLQGLAGAEQYF

v_call: TRBV19
cdr3_aa: CASSSDRGLDEKLFF

v_call: TRBV3-1/TRBV3-2
cdr3_aa: CASSPTRNSYNEQFF

v_call: TRBV9
cdr3_aa: CASSARGGSYEQYF

v_call: TRBV7-2
cdr3_aa: CASSLDPGSNYGYTF

v_call: TRBV12-5
cdr3_aa: CASGLGDNSNQPQHF

v_call: TRBV15
cdr3_aa: CATSREWTSYEQYF

v_call: TRBV27
cdr3_aa: CASSGGLGALQPQHF

v_call: TRBV19
cdr3_aa: CASSIGHIGFYEQYF

v_call: TRBV10-2
cdr3_aa: CASSDRDEKLFF

v_call: TRBV11-3
cdr3_aa: CASSLGLQKYGYTF

v_call: TRBV13
cdr3_aa: CASSLGLRTYEQYF

v_call: TRBV7-9
cdr3_aa: CASSPGTGLNTEAFF

v_call: TRBV11-1
cdr3_aa: CASSLGPGTEAFF

v_call: TRBV6-5
cdr3_aa: CASSYPGGRETQYF

v_call: TRBV13
cdr3_aa: CASSPAGTGGTEAFF

v_call: TRBV11-3
cdr3_aa: CASSPRDRDLDEQFF

v_call: TRBV7-8
cdr3_aa: CASSLVGSGNYNSPLHF

v_call: TRBV19
cdr3_aa: CASSMVGNSYEQYF

v_call: TRBV7-3
cdr3_aa: CARPSSYEQYF

v_call: TRBV19
cdr3_aa: CASSVSTDTQYF

v_call: TRBV7-9
cdr3_aa: CASRSWGERQFETQYF

v_call: TRBV7-9
cdr3_aa: CASSLVASELFF

v_call: TRBV6-5
cdr3_aa: CASRIRGNYGYTF

v_call: TRBV13
cdr3_aa: CASSLGARATEAFF

v_call: TRBV6-5
cdr3_aa: CASSLEGSYGYTF

v_call: TRBV6-5
cdr3_aa: CASGYPPETQYF

v_call: TRBV27
cdr3_aa: CASSSPPGRGTEAFF

v_call: TRBV7-2
cdr3_aa: CASSYPGQVSYEQYF